One sample yielded the 9 T cell receptor beta chains listed below, sequenced in a study of cytomegalovirus exposure and HLA in healthy donors. The PCR contained 60 Vbeta and 13 Jbeta primers. The data were produced by immunoSEQ multiplex PCR, yet TCRdb's version contains in-frame clones alone and is incomplete. Counted here are over 150,000 clones, almost 85% occurring once; the ten biggest clones make up 0.38%. The sequenced material came from PBMCs. Source of these receptors: a boy aged 2 to 10 in good health and CMV-seronegative.

V usage is TRBV14 and J usage is TRBJ2-1; 8 nucleotides agree with TRBD1. The V segment lost 5 bases and the J segment 0 bases; nucleotides outside the gene matches: 6. Germline loops: CDR1 SGHDN, CDR2 FVKESK. This CDR3 comprises 16 residues. CDR3 in DNA: TGTGCCAGCAGCTCGTACAGGGGGTACTCCTACAATGAGCAGTTCTTC. Its translation: CASSSYRGYSYNEQFF.

V is TRBV28 and J is TRBJ2-1; 10 bases align to TRBD1. The germline V gene encodes CDR1 MDHEN and CDR2 SYDVKM. The CDR3 length is 16 residues. V lost 4 bases to trimming and J lost 3 bases; unmatched junction nucleotides: 6. CDR3 sequence (DNA): TGTGCCAGCAGTTGGGGGGGACAGGGGTACTACAATGAGCAGTTCTTC. Residues: CASSWGGQGYYNEQFF.

The chain couples TRBV27 to TRBJ1-1; 7 bases agree with TRBD1. Trimming took 7 bases from V and 3 from J; bases not matched to a gene: 11. Germline CDR1 reads MNHEY; CDR2 reads SMNVEV (reference sequence). This CDR3 spans 15 amino acids. The CDR3, as DNA: TGTGCCAGCAACCAATTGACAGGGTCCGACACTGAAGCTTTCTTT. Its translation: CASNQLTGSDTEAFF.

This clone was counted a few times. The V and J genes are TRBV4-2 and TRBJ2-3, with 9 bases fitting TRBD1. CDR1 is LGHNA and CDR2 is YNFKEQ in the germline V gene. The CDR3 loop spans 16 amino acids. The trim removed 4 bases at V and 5 bases at J, leaving 10 bases unmatched. The CDR3 DNA is TGTGCCAGCAGCCGCGAACAGGGGGCGCGTGGAGATACGCAGTATTTT. Translating it yields CASSREQGARGDTQYF.

The chain joins TRBV5-6 to TRBJ2-3, with 11 positions matching TRBD2. V was pared by 2 bases and J by 6 bases, with 8 bases of the junction left unmatched. CDR3 length equals 16 residues. The germline V gene encodes CDR1 SGHDT and CDR2 YYEEEE. The CDR3 bases are TGTGCCAGCAGCTTTCAGGTAGCGGGAGGGGAGGATACGCAGTATTTT. Its translation is CASSFQVAGGEDTQYF.

The chain joins TRBV2 to TRBJ1-5, with D maybe TRBD1 (6 bases). The CDR3 contains 14 residues. Germline V CDR1 and CDR2: SNHLY, FYNNEI. V was pared by 7 bases and J by 2 bases, with 12 bases between. The CDR3 sequence: CASNPGGGNQPQHF. As DNA, the CDR3 is TGTGCCAGCAATCCGGGGGGCGGCAATCAGCCCCAGCATTTT. Full variable domain (outside the CDR3, taken from reference TRBV2 and TRBJ1-5): EPEVTQTPSHQVTQMGQEVILRCVPISNHLYFYWYRQILGQKVEFLVSFYNNEISEKSEIFDDQFSVERPDGSNFTLKIRSTKLEDSAMYFCASNPGGGNQPQHFGDGTRLSIL.

The J gene is TRBJ2-1, the V gene TRBV29-1; weak D call: TRBD1 (6 bases). This CDR3 comprises 14 residues. CDR1 and CDR2 (germline): SQVTM, ANQGSEA. Trimming took 6 bases from V and 5 from J, leaving 17 bases between them. CDR3 protein: CSVTGFKIDNEQFF. In DNA, the CDR3 is TGCAGCGTGACAGGTTTTAAAATTGACAATGAGCAGTTCTTC.

The rearrangement uses TRBV29-1 and TRBJ2-7, with D perhaps TRBD2 (5 bases). V dropped 6 bases and J dropped 2 bases, with 14 bases sitting between them. This CDR3 has 13 amino acids. In germline, CDR1 is SQVTM, CDR2 ANQGSEA. The CDR3 DNA sequence: TGCAGCGTCTTTAGCGCTGGAACCTACGAGCAGTACTTC. This gives the protein CSVFSAGTYEQYF.

V and J are TRBV19 and TRBJ1-4; the match to TRBD1 covers 7 bases. The CDR3 is 14 residues long. Germline values: CDR1 LNHDA, CDR2 SQIVND (reference sequence). The V and J ends lost 4 bases and 3 bases, in that order; junction bases with no gene match: 2. The CDR3 region has the DNA TGTGCCAGTAGTAAGACAGGGTCTAATGAAAAACTGTTTTTT. This encodes CASSKTGSNEKLFF.